This T cell receptor beta chain is drawn from a study of tumor-infiltrating lymphocytes in primary liver carcinoma. For each extraction, RNA and DNA were obtained together from around 18-30 mg of unsorted bulk tissue. Remarks on this clonotype: The antigen remains unidentified.

In germline, CDR1 is LGHNA, CDR2 YNFKEQ. The V end was cut by 0 bases, the J end by 13 bases, with 21 bases between. This CDR3 region has 16 residues. Total RNA (around 500 ng) served as template for TCR beta cDNA synthesis primed by a constant-region primer. Three rounds of nested multiplex PCR with slightly modified ARM-PCR produced TCR beta libraries. A C-beta reverse primer was combined with TRBV1-TRBV30 forward primers in the first two PCR rounds, and each round had roughly 9 cycles. TCRdb independently ran MiXCR on the multiplex PCR reads; one entry per CDR3 protein. The profile covers about 210,000 distinct CDR3 sequences, with about 85% appearing a single time and 15% to 20% taken by the ten largest. General study findings and limits: Against blood, tumors held a significantly higher top-250-clone fraction (p = 0.039).

The chain has TRBV4-2 and TRBJ2-2, with a weak D call TRBD1 (7 bases). This clonotype was sampled from a man aged 40-49 years with primary liver carcinoma and hepatitis B virus infection. Sequencing used tumor tissue from primary liver carcinoma. The CDR3 loop is CASSQDGGGVTRGLFF. The CDR3 DNA sequence: TGTGCCAGCAGCCAAGATGGAGGGGGCGTCACCAGGGGGCTGTTTTTT.